This is a list of T cell receptor beta chains from one sample in a study of T cells in Graves' hyperthyroidism and ophthalmopathy. MiXCR, run by TCRdb on the multiplex PCR reads, gives a single entry per CDR3 protein. This sample has a few hundred thousand distinct CDR3 sequences, with more than 15% found just once. Material: blood. The receptors were sampled from a woman aged 30 to 39 with Graves' hyperthyroidism. The CDR3 runs from the conserved cysteine through the conserved F or W. A D gene is named only where the DNA matches it firmly. Not every row has a clone size; where given, it reads once, few, many or a size class.

TGTGCCACCAGCAGAGATTTTTCAGGAACAGATACGCAGTATTTT,CATSRDFSGTDTQYF,TRBV15,many,TRBJ2-3,.,15
TGTGCCAGCAGCCAAGATCCGCTAGCGGGGGAAAAAGAGACCCAGTACTTC,CASSQDPLAGEKETQYF,TRBV3-1,few,TRBJ2-5,TRBD2,17
TGTGCCACCAGTGATATAAACTCAGGGGACGCGATGGAGACCCAGTACTTC,CATSDINSGDAMETQYF,TRBV24-1,few,TRBJ2-5,.,17
TGCAGTGCTAAAGGATATGGCGGGAGTTTTCTCAACACCGGGGAGCTGTTTTTT,CSAKGYGGSFLNTGELFF,TRBV20-1,.,TRBJ2-2,TRBD2,18
TGTGCCAGCAGTGGGGACTTCTGGACCGGGGAGCTGTTTTTT,CASSGDFWTGELFF,TRBV6-1,.,TRBJ2-2,.,14
TGTGCCAGCAGCTCAAACAGGGTGGGAGACCCTGAAGCTTTCTTT,CASSSNRVGDPEAFF,TRBV9,many,TRBJ1-1,.,15
TGTGCCGCCAAACACGCAACTAGCGGGAGTTTCCGGGAGGAGGCCTACAATGAGCAGTTCTTC,CAAKHATSGSFREEAYNEQFF,TRBV10-3,.,TRBJ2-1,TRBD2,21
TGTGCCAGCAGCTTAAGGACAGGGGCGGCAGATACGCAGTATTTT,CASSLRTGAADTQYF,TRBV7-9,.,TRBJ2-3,TRBD1,15
TGCGCCAGCAGCTGGGGAGCGGGAGATGCCTACAATGAGCAGTTCTTC,CASSWGAGDAYNEQFF,TRBV5-1,many,TRBJ2-1,TRBD2,16
TGTGCCAGCAGTAGAAGGACACCCACTAATCAGCCCCAGCATTTT,CASSRRTPTNQPQHF,TRBV28,many,TRBJ1-5,.,15
TGTGCCAGCGCCCGAAGTCTGGTCAGCGTCTATGGCTACACCTTC,CASARSLVSVYGYTF,TRBV12-3/TRBV12-4,.,TRBJ1-2,.,15
TGCAGCGTTGAAACGGGAGGTATCGGCGAGCAGTACTTC,CSVETGGIGEQYF,TRBV29-1,many,TRBJ2-7,TRBD2,13
TGTGCCAGCAGCACCCGACTAGCGGGAGCGTCCTACGAGCAGTACTTC,CASSTRLAGASYEQYF,TRBV12-3/TRBV12-4,many,TRBJ2-7,TRBD2,16
TGCGCCAGCAGCCAAGACACTAGCGGTTTAGGGACAGATACGCAGTATTTT,CASSQDTSGLGTDTQYF,TRBV4-1,few,TRBJ2-3,TRBD2,17
TGTGCCAGCAGCTGGGTTGGTTCTGGAAACACCATATATTTT,CASSWVGSGNTIYF,TRBV7-8,.,TRBJ1-3,.,14
TGCAGCGTTGAAGTCCGGGGGCCCGGCAGGGATGAGCAGTTCTTC,CSVEVRGPGRDEQFF,TRBV29-1,many,TRBJ2-1,.,15
TGTGCCAGCAGCTCCCCTCCCGGGACTATCCATTACAATGAGCAGTTCTTC,CASSSPPGTIHYNEQFF,TRBV7-9,.,TRBJ2-1,TRBD2,17
TGTGCCAGCAGTTTAGCAGGGCCCACCTATGGCTACACCTTC,CASSLAGPTYGYTF,TRBV27,.,TRBJ1-2,.,14
TGTGCCAGCAGCCAAGATCAAAACGGGGGGAACACTGAAGCTTTCTTT,CASSQDQNGGNTEAFF,TRBV3-1,many,TRBJ1-1,.,16
TGTGCCCTCCTCGGGTGGGGGACCGACAATGAGCAGTTCTTC,CALLGWGTDNEQFF,TRBV7-9,many,TRBJ2-1,.,14
TGTGCCAGCAGAGCCCTATTGAGATACGAGCAGTACTTC,CASRALLRYEQYF,TRBV6-1,many,TRBJ2-7,.,13
TGTGCCAGCAAATACGGGACTAGCGGGATGGATGAGCAGTTCTTC,CASKYGTSGMDEQFF,TRBV27,many,TRBJ2-1,TRBD2,15
TGTGCCAGCAGTCGGCCGGGACAGGGGGACACTGAAGCTTTCTTT,CASSRPGQGDTEAFF,TRBV6-1,many,TRBJ1-1,TRBD1,15
TGTGCCAGCAGTTACCAGCATCAATCGACACCCCTCCACTTT,CASSYQHQSTPLHF,TRBV6-5,.,TRBJ1-6,.,14
TGCGCCAGCAGCTCGAAGGGGGGCGACAATTCACCCCTCCACTTT,CASSSKGGDNSPLHF,TRBV5-1,few,TRBJ1-6,.,15
TGCGCCAGCAGCCCCCGGGGGTCTGCGGGAGGGTCCGGGTACAATGAGCAGTTCTTC,CASSPRGSAGGSGYNEQFF,TRBV5-1,.,TRBJ2-1,TRBD2,19
TGTGCCTGGAAGAGGGACAGGGGGCTTTATGGCTACACCTTC,CAWKRDRGLYGYTF,TRBV30,many,TRBJ1-2,TRBD1,14
TGTGCCAGTAAAAGCGGGAGGGCGACTGACAATGAGCAGTTCTTC,CASKSGRATDNEQFF,TRBV6-1,few,TRBJ2-1,TRBD2,15
TGTGCCAGCTCCGCCGTTGGGAATCAGCCCCAGCATTTT,CASSAVGNQPQHF,TRBV18,many,TRBJ1-5,.,13
TGTGCCAGCAGCTTAAGTGCCCCCGACACCGGGGAGCTGTTTTTT,CASSLSAPDTGELFF,TRBV7-9,few,TRBJ2-2,.,15
TGTGCCACCAGCAGAGTGGTGGCTGATAATCAGCCCCAGCATTTT,CATSRVVADNQPQHF,TRBV15,few,TRBJ1-5,.,15
TGTGCCAGCAGTGAAGGGACAGGGAGTGAAAAACTGTTTTTT,CASSEGTGSEKLFF,TRBV2,.,TRBJ1-4,TRBD1,14
TGCAGTGCTGCAAGTCCGGGACAGGGGGTCACTGAAGCTTTCTTT,CSAASPGQGVTEAFF,TRBV20-1,many,TRBJ1-1,TRBD1,15
TGTGCCAGCAGCTCCCCCCCTACAGGGTTCGATGAGCAGTTCTTC,CASSSPPTGFDEQFF,TRBV5-4,.,TRBJ2-1,.,15
TGTGCCAGCAGTTCAAGGGGGTACGGGACAGATACGCAGTATTTT,CASSSRGYGTDTQYF,TRBV28,many,TRBJ2-3,.,15
TGTGCCAGCAGCCTGGGACAGGGGTCAGATACGCAGTATTTT,CASSLGQGSDTQYF,TRBV13,many,TRBJ2-3,TRBD1,14
TGTGCCAGCAGTTACTCTGGGGCGGGTTCCTACGAGCAGTACTTC,CASSYSGAGSYEQYF,TRBV6-2/TRBV6-3,many,TRBJ2-7,.,15
TGCAGTGCTAGAGAAACAGGACAGCCCCAGCATTTT,CSARETGQPQHF,TRBV20-1,.,TRBJ1-5,.,12
TGTGCCAGCAGGGACACCGGACCCTACAATGAGCAGTTCTTC,CASRDTGPYNEQFF,TRBV2,many,TRBJ2-1,.,14
TGCGCCAGCAGCTTGGTTAGCGGGAGTGTCGCAGATACGCAGTATTTT,CASSLVSGSVADTQYF,TRBV5-1,many,TRBJ2-3,TRBD2,16
TGTGCCAGCAGCCAGTCGAGGGCGGGAGGGCCCTTCGAGCAGTACTTC,CASSQSRAGGPFEQYF,TRBV14,many,TRBJ2-7,TRBD2,16
TGTGCCAGCAGTTTTGCGGGAAGCACATATACGCAGTATTTT,CASSFAGSTYTQYF,TRBV12-3/TRBV12-4,.,TRBJ2-3,.,14
TGTGCCTGGAGTCCAGGTCAAGAGACCCAGTACTTC,CAWSPGQETQYF,TRBV30,few,TRBJ2-5,.,12
TGCAGTGCGAGAAGACAGGGTAAAAACACCATATATTTT,CSARRQGKNTIYF,TRBV20-1,.,TRBJ1-3,TRBD1,13
TGCAGTGCTACCGACAGCGGGAGAGTCGAGCAGTACTTC,CSATDSGRVEQYF,TRBV20-1,once,TRBJ2-7,TRBD2,13
TGTGCCACCAGGGAGGCCCTGCGCACAGATACGCAGTATTTT,CATREALRTDTQYF,TRBV15,few,TRBJ2-3,.,14
TGTGCCAGCAGCTTGGGTTTGGGAGTGAACACCGGGGAGCTGTTTTTT,CASSLGLGVNTGELFF,TRBV5-5,many,TRBJ2-2,.,16
TGCAGTGCTAGAACTAGCGGGAGCGATTTTTACGAGCAGTACTTC,CSARTSGSDFYEQYF,TRBV20-1,many,TRBJ2-7,TRBD2,15
TGTGCCAGCAGCATAAACAGGGGTTACTATGGCTACACCTTC,CASSINRGYYGYTF,TRBV7-9,.,TRBJ1-2,TRBD1,14
TGCGCCAGCAGTGAGTCGCCTGTAGAGACGCAGTATTTT,CASSESPVETQYF,TRBV10-2,.,TRBJ2-3,.,13
TGCAGTGCTAGGGTAGAGGCGCGGGAGGGTTTGTATGAGCAGTTCTTC,CSARVEAREGLYEQFF,TRBV20-1,.,TRBJ2-1,TRBD2,16
TGTGCCAGCAGCTATGGGACTACCTCCTACAATGAGCAGTTCTTC,CASSYGTTSYNEQFF,TRBV7-3,.,TRBJ2-1,TRBD2,15